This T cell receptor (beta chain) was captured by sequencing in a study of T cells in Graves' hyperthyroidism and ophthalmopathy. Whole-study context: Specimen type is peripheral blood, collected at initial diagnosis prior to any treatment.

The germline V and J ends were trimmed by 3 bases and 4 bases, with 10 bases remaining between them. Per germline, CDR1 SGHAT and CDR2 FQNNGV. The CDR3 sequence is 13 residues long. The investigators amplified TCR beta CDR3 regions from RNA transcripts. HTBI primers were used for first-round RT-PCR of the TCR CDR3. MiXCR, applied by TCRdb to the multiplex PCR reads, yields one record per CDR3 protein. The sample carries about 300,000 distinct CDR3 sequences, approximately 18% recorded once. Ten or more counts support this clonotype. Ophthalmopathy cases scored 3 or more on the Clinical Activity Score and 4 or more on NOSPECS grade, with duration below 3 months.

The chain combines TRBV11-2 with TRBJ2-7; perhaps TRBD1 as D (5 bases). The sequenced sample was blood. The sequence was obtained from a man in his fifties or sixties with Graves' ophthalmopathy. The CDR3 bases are TGTGCCAGCAGCTTGGGCAGGGAATACGAGCAGTACTTC. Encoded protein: CASSLGREYEQYF.